These T cell receptor beta chains were read from a single sample in a study of blood T cell repertoires in COVID-19. Data came from immunoSEQ multiplex PCR; TCRdb stores just in-frame clones and leaves some out. The table has about 360,000 clones, about 89% seen once. Input material: PBMCs or T cells enriched from blood (not recorded which). These receptors came from a man in his forties in a cohort exposed to, infected with or recovered from COVID-19 (not recorded which). Each CDR3 is given with its conserved first and last residue. A D gene is named only where the DNA matches it firmly. The listing skips clone size in some rows; elsewhere it reads once, few, many or a size class.

V,J,D,size,DNA,CDR3
TRBV18,TRBJ1-1,.,.,TGTGCCAGCTCGAGGGCGTCGAACACTGAAGCTTTCTTT,CASSRASNTEAFF
TRBV6-1,TRBJ2-7,.,.,TGTGCCAGCAGTGAAGCGGACAGCCTCCCCTACGAGCAGTACTTC,CASSEADSLPYEQYF
TRBV5-1,TRBJ1-2,.,once,TGCGCCAGCAGCGGATTCCCGGGAGCTAACTATGGCTACACCTTC,CASSGFPGANYGYTF
TRBV15,TRBJ2-1,TRBD2,.,TGTGCCACCAGATCTAGCGGGAGGTCGAGCTCCTACAATGAGCAGTTCTTC,CATRSSGRSSSYNEQFF
TRBV6-5,TRBJ2-4,TRBD1,.,TGTGCCAGCATCGCCCGGACAGGGAGTTACATTCAGTACTTC,CASIARTGSYIQYF
TRBV6-1,TRBJ1-1,TRBD1,.,TGTGCCAGCAGTGAACCTGGACAGGGAGGGACTGAAGCTTTCTTT,CASSEPGQGGTEAFF
TRBV27,TRBJ2-1,TRBD2,.,TGTGCCAGCACCCTACTAGCGGGAGGTTCCTACAATGAGCAGTTCTTC,CASTLLAGGSYNEQFF
TRBV15,TRBJ2-7,.,.,TGTGCCACCAGCAGAGATGGGTCCGGGTATGAAGAGCAGTACTTC,CATSRDGSGYEEQYF
TRBV11-2,TRBJ2-5,.,.,TGTGCCAGCAGCCCCCATCAGACCCAGTACTTC,CASSPHQTQYF
TRBV5-1,TRBJ2-1,TRBD2,.,TGCGCCAGCAGCTTGGCTAGCGGGAGTTCCTACAATGAGCAGTTCTTC,CASSLASGSSYNEQFF
TRBV6-5,TRBJ1-1,TRBD1,.,TGTGCCAGCAGTCACAGGGGGTCGAACACTGAAGCTTTCTTT,CASSHRGSNTEAFF
TRBV25-1,TRBJ1-2,.,.,TGTGCCAGCAGTGAATATTGGAGAAATGGCTACACCTTC,CASSEYWRNGYTF
TRBV6-5,TRBJ2-2,TRBD2,.,TGTGCCAGCATAGCGACTAGCGGGGCCACCGGGGAGCTGTTTTTT,CASIATSGATGELFF
TRBV27,TRBJ1-6,.,.,TGTGCCAGCACGAGACACAGGAACTCACCCCTCCACTTT,CASTRHRNSPLHF
TRBV27,TRBJ2-7,TRBD2,once,TGTGCCAGCAGTTTATCGGGACTAGCGGGAGGGCCTGGCGAGCAGTACTTC,CASSLSGLAGGPGEQYF
TRBV19,TRBJ2-5,.,.,TGTGCCAGTAGTATTCAACAGGCTACCCAAGAGACCCAGTACTTC,CASSIQQATQETQYF
TRBV28,TRBJ2-7,.,.,TGTGCCAGCAGAGGTTTGGGGCTTTTCTACGAGCAGTACTTC,CASRGLGLFYEQYF
TRBV9,TRBJ2-7,TRBD2,.,TGTGCCAGCGGACCCGGGACTAGCGGCTACGAGCAGTACTTC,CASGPGTSGYEQYF
TRBV5-1,TRBJ2-1,TRBD1,once,TGCGCCAGCAGCTTTGACAGGGGCGCATGGAATGAGCAGTTCTTC,CASSFDRGAWNEQFF
TRBV5-8,TRBJ1-1,.,.,TGTGCCAGCAGCGAGGGGACAACGAGAGACACTGAAGCTTTCTTT,CASSEGTTRDTEAFF
TRBV7-2,TRBJ2-7,TRBD2,.,TGTGCCAGCAGCTTAGCCATAGCGGGAGCCTACGAGCAGTACTTC,CASSLAIAGAYEQYF
TRBV18,TRBJ2-1,TRBD2,.,TGTGCCAGCTCTCCGACTAGCGGGATCCCCAATGAGCAGTTCTTC,CASSPTSGIPNEQFF
TRBV2,TRBJ1-5,TRBD1,once,TGTGCCAGCAGTTTATACGCATATGACAGGGTGTCTAATCAGCCCCAGCATTTT,CASSLYAYDRVSNQPQHF
TRBV5-1,TRBJ2-7,TRBD1,.,TGCGCCAGCAGTTCGATCCCCGGGACAGGGGGTTACGAGCAGTACTTC,CASSSIPGTGGYEQYF
TRBV5-5,TRBJ2-2,TRBD2,.,TGTGCCAGCAGCTTCCAGCGGGAGACCGGGGAGCTGTTTTTT,CASSFQRETGELFF
TRBV12-1,TRBJ2-1,.,.,TGTGCCAGCAGCACCCGGTGGCTAGCGGAGACGCCCGAGCAGTTCTTC,CASSTRWLAETPEQFF
TRBV3-1/TRBV3-2,TRBJ1-4,TRBD1,.,TGTGCCAGCAGCCCACGACAGGGTTTCGAAAAACTGTTTTTT,CASSPRQGFEKLFF
TRBV10-2,TRBJ1-5,.,once,TGCGCCAGCAGGAGTCAGGGCCTCAATCAGCCCCAGCATTTT,CASRSQGLNQPQHF
TRBV19,TRBJ1-5,.,.,TGTGCCAGTAGCTCTTTGTCCCAGGGAGGGAGCAATCAGCCCCAGCATTTT,CASSSLSQGGSNQPQHF
TRBV19,TRBJ1-4,.,.,TGTGCCAGTAGTATCGGTCGGACAAGGGAAAAACTGTTTTTT,CASSIGRTREKLFF
TRBV5-4,TRBJ2-1,TRBD2,once,TGTGCCAGCAGCTCAAGACTAGCGGGAGACTACAATGAGCAGTTCTTC,CASSSRLAGDYNEQFF
TRBV27,TRBJ2-7,.,.,TGTGCCAGCAGTTTGACGGGAGACCGCACCTACGAGCAGTACTTC,CASSLTGDRTYEQYF
TRBV25-1,TRBJ1-1,.,.,TGTGCCAGCAGAAGTTTTCAGGGCACTGAAGCTTTCTTT,CASRSFQGTEAFF
TRBV9,TRBJ2-7,TRBD2,.,TGTGCCAGCAGCGCCTCCCTGGTCGCGGGAGGGTCCCCCTACGAGCAGTACTTC,CASSASLVAGGSPYEQYF
TRBV7-9,TRBJ2-7,TRBD1,.,TGTGCCAGCAGTTTCCCGGGACAGGGGACCTACGAGCAGTACTTC,CASSFPGQGTYEQYF
TRBV4-1,TRBJ1-2,.,once,TGCGCCAGCAGCCAAGAGTCCAGGGTCTCCGGCTACACCTTC,CASSQESRVSGYTF
TRBV28,TRBJ2-2,TRBD1,.,TGTGCCAGCAGTGCCCAGGGGGCCGGGGAGCTGTTTTTT,CASSAQGAGELFF
TRBV29-1,TRBJ1-1,.,few,TGCAGCGTAGGGGCGGGAATGAACACTGAAGCTTTCTTT,CSVGAGMNTEAFF
TRBV15,TRBJ2-2,TRBD1,few,TGTGCCACCAGCGTCGGGACAGGGACCACCGGGGAGCTGTTTTTT,CATSVGTGTTGELFF
TRBV21-1,TRBJ2-2,.,.,TGTGCCAGCAGCAAAGGGCGGGACCGAACGAACACCGGGGAGCTGTTTTTT,CASSKGRDRTNTGELFF
TRBV2,TRBJ2-5,.,once,TGTGCCAGTGACAGGACCTCTCAAGAGACCCAGTACTTC,CASDRTSQETQYF
TRBV19,TRBJ2-1,.,.,TGTGCCAGTAGCCTGACGACAGCTGAGCAGTTCTTC,CASSLTTAEQFF
TRBV3-1/TRBV3-2,TRBJ1-6,TRBD1,.,TGTGCCAGCAGCCGGGACAGGGGTGTGGGAAGCTCCTATAATTCACCCCTCCACTTT,CASSRDRGVGSSYNSPLHF
TRBV30,TRBJ1-1,TRBD1,.,TGTGCCTGGAGTCTAGGGACAGGGGGCGAAGCTTTCTTT,CAWSLGTGGEAFF
TRBV2,TRBJ2-1,TRBD2,.,TGTGCCAGCAGTGTAGCGGGGAGGTACTACAATGAGCAGTTCTTC,CASSVAGRYYNEQFF